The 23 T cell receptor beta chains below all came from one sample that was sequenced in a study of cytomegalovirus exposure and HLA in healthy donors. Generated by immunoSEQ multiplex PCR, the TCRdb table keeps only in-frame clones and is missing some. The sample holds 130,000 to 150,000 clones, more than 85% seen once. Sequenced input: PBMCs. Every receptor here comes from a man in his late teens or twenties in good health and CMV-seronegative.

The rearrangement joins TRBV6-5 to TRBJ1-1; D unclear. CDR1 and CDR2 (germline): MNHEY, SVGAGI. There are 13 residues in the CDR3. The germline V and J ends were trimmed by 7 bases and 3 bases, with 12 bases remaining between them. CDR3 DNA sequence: TGTGCCAGCAAGAAGGCGGGGTACACTGAAGCTTTCTTT. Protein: CASKKAGYTEAFF.

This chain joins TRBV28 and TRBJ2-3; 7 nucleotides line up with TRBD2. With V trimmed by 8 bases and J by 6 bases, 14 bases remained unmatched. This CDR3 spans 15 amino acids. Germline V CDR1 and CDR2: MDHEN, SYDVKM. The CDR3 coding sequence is TGTGCCAGCCGTGACGCGGGGGTGGGGATGGATACGCAGTATTTT. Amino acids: CASRDAGVGMDTQYF.

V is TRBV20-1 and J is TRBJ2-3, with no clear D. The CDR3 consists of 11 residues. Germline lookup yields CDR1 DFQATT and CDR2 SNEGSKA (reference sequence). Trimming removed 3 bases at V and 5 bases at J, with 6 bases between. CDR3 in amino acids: CSASRVDTQYF. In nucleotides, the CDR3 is TGCAGTGCTAGTCGGGTAGATACGCAGTATTTT.

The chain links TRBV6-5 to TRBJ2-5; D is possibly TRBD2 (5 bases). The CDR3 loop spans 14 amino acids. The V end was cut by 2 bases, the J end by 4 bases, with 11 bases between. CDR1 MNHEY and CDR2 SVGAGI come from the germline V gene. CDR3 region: CASSYPGKRETQYF. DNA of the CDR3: TGTGCCAGCAGTTACCCGGGAAAGCGAGAGACCCAGTACTTC.

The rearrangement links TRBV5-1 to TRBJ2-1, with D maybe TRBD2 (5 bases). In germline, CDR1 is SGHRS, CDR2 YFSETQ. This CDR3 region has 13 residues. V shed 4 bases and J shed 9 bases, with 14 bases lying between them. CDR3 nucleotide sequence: TGCGCCAGCAGCGAGATTACTAGAGGTGAGCAGTTCTTC. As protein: CASSEITRGEQFF.

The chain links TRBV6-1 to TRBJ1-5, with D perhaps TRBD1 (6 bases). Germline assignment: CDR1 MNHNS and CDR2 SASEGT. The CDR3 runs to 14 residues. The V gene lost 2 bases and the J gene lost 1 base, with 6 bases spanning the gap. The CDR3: CASSETGSNQPQHF. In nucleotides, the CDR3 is TGTGCCAGCAGTGAAACAGGGAGCAATCAGCCCCAGCATTTT.

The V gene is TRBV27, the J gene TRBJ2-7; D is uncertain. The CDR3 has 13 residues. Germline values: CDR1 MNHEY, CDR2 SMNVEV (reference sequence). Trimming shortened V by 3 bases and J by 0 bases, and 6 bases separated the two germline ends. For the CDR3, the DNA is TGTGCCAGCAGTTTTATATACTCCTACGAGCAGTACTTC. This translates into CASSFIYSYEQYF.

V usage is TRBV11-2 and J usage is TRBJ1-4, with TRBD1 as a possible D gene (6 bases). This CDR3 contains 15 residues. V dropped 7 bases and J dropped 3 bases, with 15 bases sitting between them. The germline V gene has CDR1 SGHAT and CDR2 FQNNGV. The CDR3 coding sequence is TGTGCCAGCAAGAGACAGGACGTCTCTAATGAAAAACTGTTTTTT. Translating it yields CASKRQDVSNEKLFF.

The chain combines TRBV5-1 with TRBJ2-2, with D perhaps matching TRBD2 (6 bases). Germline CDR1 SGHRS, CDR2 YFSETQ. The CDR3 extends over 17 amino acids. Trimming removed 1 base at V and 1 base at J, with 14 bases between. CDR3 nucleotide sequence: TGCGCCAGCAGCTTGTTAATCGGGACTGAGAACACCGGGGAGCTGTTTTTT. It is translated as CASSLLIGTENTGELFF.

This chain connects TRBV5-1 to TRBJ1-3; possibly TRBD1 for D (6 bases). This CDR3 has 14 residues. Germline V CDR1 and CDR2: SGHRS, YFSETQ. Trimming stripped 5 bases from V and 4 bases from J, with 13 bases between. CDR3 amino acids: CASSTGLTGNTIYF. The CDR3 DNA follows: TGCGCCAGCAGTACAGGGTTGACCGGAAACACCATATATTTT.

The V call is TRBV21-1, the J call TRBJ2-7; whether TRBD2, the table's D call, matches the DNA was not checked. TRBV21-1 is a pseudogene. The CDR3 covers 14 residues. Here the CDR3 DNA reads TGTGCCAGCAGACCGACTAGCGGGCCCTACGAGCAGTACTTC. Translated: CASRPTSGPYEQYF.

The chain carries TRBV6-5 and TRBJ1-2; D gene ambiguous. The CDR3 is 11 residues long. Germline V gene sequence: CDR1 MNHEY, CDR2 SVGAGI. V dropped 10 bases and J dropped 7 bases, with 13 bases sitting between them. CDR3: CATRLVGGYTF. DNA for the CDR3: TGTGCCACACGACTGGTGGGTGGCTACACCTTC.

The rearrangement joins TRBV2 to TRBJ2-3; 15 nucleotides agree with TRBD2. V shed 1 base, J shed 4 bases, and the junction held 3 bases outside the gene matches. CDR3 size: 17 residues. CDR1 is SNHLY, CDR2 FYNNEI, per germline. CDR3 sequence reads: CASSEGWTSGGADTQYF. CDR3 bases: TGTGCCAGCAGTGAAGGTTGGACTAGCGGGGGGGCAGATACGCAGTATTTT. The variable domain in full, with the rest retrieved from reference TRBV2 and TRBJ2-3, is EPEVTQTPSHQVTQMGQEVILRCVPISNHLYFYWYRQILGQKVEFLVSFYNNEISEKSEIFDDQFSVERPDGSNFTLKIRSTKLEDSAMYFCASSEGWTSGGADTQYFGPGTRLTVL.

The CDR3 reads CASSQTDTQYF. The CDR3 coding sequence is TGCGCCAGCAGCCAAACAGATACGCAGTATTTT. This sequence joins TRBV10-2 and TRBJ2-3, with D unclear. Germline V CDR1 and CDR2: WSHSY, SAAADI. The CDR3 runs 11 residues. With 6 bases removed from V and 3 bases from J, the gap between germline ends came to 4 bases.

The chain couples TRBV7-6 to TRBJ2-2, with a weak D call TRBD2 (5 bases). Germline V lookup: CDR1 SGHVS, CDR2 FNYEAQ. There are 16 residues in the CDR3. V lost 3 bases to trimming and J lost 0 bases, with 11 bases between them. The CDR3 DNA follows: TGTGCCAGCAGCTTTCGGACTGGATCGAACACCGGGGAGCTGTTTTTT. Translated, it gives CASSFRTGSNTGELFF.

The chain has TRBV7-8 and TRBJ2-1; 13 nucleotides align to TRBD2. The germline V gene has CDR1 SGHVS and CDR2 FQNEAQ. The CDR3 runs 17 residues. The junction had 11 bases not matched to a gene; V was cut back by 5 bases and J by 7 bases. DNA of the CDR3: TGTGCCAGCAGCCCAAGACTAGCGGGAGGCTCGGGGAATGAGCAGTTCTTC. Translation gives CASSPRLAGGSGNEQFF.

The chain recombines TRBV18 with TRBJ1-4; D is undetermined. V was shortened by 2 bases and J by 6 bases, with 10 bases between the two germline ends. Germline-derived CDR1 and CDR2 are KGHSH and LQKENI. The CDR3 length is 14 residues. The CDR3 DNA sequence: TGTGCCAGCTCACCATATAGCGGGGATGAAAAACTGTTTTTT. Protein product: CASSPYSGDEKLFF.

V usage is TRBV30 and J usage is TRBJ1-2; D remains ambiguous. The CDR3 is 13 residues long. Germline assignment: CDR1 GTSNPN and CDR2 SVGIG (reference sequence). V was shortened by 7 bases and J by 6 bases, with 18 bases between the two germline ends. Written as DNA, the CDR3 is TGTGCCTCTTACCTCGAGGGAAGGAATGGCTACACCTTC. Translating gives CASYLEGRNGYTF.

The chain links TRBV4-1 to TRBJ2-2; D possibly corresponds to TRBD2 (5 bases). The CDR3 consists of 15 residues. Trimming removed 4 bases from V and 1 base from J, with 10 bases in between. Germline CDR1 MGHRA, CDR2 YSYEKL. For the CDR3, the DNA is TGCGCCAGCAGCCCTGAAGAGGGGAACACCGGGGAGCTGTTTTTT. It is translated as CASSPEEGNTGELFF.

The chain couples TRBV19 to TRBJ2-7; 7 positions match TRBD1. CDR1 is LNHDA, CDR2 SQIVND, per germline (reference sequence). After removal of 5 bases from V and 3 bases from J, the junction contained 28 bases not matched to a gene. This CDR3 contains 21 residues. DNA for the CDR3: TGTGCCAGTAGTGGGGCCGGGACAGCAAATACCCCAGGCCCTACTAACTACGAGCAGTACGTC. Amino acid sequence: CASSGAGTANTPGPTNYEQYV.

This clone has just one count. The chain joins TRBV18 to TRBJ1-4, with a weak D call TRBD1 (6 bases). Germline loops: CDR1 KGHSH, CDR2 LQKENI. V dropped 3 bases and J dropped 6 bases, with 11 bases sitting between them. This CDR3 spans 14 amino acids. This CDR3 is CASSPGTSDEKLFF. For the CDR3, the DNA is TGTGCCAGCTCACCCGGGACATCGGATGAAAAACTGTTTTTT.

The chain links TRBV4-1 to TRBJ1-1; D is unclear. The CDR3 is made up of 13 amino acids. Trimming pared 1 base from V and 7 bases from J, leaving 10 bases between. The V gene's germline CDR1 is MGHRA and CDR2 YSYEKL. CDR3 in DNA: TGCGCCAGCAGCCAAGGAGGGTCCGATGAAGCTTTCTTT. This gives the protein CASSQGGSDEAFF.

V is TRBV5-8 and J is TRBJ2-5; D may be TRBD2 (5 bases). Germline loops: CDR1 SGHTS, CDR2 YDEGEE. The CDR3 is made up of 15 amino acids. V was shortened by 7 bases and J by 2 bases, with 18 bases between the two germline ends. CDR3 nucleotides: TGTGCCAGCCCTGCCTGGGAGACCCCACAAGAGACCCAGTACTTC. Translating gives CASPAWETPQETQYF.